This T cell receptor (beta chain) appears in the sequencing data of a study of blood T cell repertoires in COVID-19. Study background: Donors in the United States, Italy and Spain gave samples during acute or convalescent COVID-19.

The CDR3 runs to 13 residues. Germline V CDR1 and CDR2: MNHNY, SVGAGI (reference sequence). Germline trimming cut 2 bases from V and 7 bases from J; bases unmatched to any gene: 1. The method was immunoSEQ multiplex PCR; TCRdb's version includes in-frame clones alone and lacks a portion of them. The sample yields over 100,000 clones, about 87% seen once. Material for sequencing was peripheral blood. This chain joins TRBV6-6 and TRBJ2-2; 7 nucleotides line up with TRBD2. This TCR was sampled from a man over 45 with acute or convalescent COVID-19. CDR3 amino acids: CASSYGRDGELFF. The CDR3 DNA reads TGTGCCAGCAGTTACGGGAGGGACGGGGAGCTGTTTTTT.